This T cell receptor (beta chain) was captured in a study of spatial heterogeneity in lung cancer. Study-level background: TCR transcript abundance in tumor regions was strongly correlated with the T cell module score obtained from matched bulk RNA-seq. Unique TCR and UMI combinations averaged more than ten appearances each in raw reads. Notes on the study in general: One measure, the expanded intratumoral alpha and beta TCR count, tracked tumor mutation counts.

A remark on this clonotype: Its antigen remains unknown. Little can be read into the size of this beta chain, an off-target read in a library designed for alpha chains.

TCRdb reprocessed the 5' RACE reads with MiXCR, giving one entry per CDR3 protein. The sample gives about 1,500 distinct CDR3 sequences, roughly 10% of which show up once; 30% to 40% is in the top ten. Germline V gene data show CDR1 as SEHNR and CDR2 as FQNEAQ (reference sequence). This CDR3 spans 12 amino acids. V lost 5 bases to trimming and J lost 5 bases, with 10 bases between them. Time point meaning: sample taken at primary tumor resection. The donor population consisted of approximately 70 patients with untreated, early-stage non-small cell lung cancer. The source was lung tumor tissue, collected at surgery. This clonotype originated in a female donor with early-stage non-small cell lung cancer. V is TRBV7-9 and J is TRBJ2-7; D may be TRBD1 (6 bases). CDR3 DNA: TGTGCCAGCAGCCCCCCAGGGGACGAGCAGTACTTC. Protein: CASSPPGDEQYF.